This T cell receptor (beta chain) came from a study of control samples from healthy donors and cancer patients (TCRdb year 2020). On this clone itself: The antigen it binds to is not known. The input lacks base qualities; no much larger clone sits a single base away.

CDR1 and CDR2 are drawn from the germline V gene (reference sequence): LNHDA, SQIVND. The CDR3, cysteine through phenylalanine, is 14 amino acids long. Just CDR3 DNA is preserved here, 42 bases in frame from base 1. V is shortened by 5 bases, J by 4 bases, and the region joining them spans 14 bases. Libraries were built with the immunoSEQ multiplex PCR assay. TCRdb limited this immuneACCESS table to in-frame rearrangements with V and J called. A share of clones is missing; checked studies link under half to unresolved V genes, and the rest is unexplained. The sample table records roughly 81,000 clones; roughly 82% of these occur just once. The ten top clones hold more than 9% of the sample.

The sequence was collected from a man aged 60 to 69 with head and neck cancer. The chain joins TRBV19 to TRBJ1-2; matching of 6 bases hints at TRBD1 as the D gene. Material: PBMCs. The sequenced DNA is TGTGCCAGTAGTTGGGGGGCTGACTTCTATGGCTACACCTTC. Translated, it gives CASSWGADFYGYTF.